These 19 T cell receptor beta chains originate from one sample sequenced in a study of T cell responses to AZD1222 COVID-19 vaccine. The data were produced by immunoSEQ multiplex PCR, yet TCRdb's version contains in-frame clones alone and is incomplete. Of about 150,000 clones in the sample, around 90% were seen once. Here the sequenced sample was peripheral blood, taken 28 days after the second AZD1222 dose. The origin of the receptors is an adult who received the AZD1222 COVID-19 vaccine.

This clone was seen many times. This chain joins TRBV5-1 and TRBJ2-6; D perhaps matches TRBD1 (5 bases). CDR1 and CDR2 from the germline V gene are SGHRS and YFSETQ. The CDR3 covers 15 residues. V was shortened by 4 bases and J by 1 base, with 9 bases between the two germline ends. CDR3 sequence: CASSPAGSGANVLTF. The DNA for the CDR3 is TGCGCCAGCAGCCCTGCAGGGTCTGGGGCCAACGTCCTGACTTTC.

This clone was counted once. The chain recombines TRBV7-2 with TRBJ1-2, with D possibly being TRBD1 (6 bases). The CDR3 is made up of 15 amino acids. The V gene lost 1 base and the J gene lost 4 bases, with 13 bases spanning the gap. Per the germline V gene, CDR1 is SGHTA and CDR2 is FQGNSA. CDR3 DNA: TGTGCCAGCAGCTTAGACTGGGGGGCTGGCTATGGCTACACCTTC. Its translation: CASSLDWGAGYGYTF.

Comment on this clone: Other DNA sequences in the same sample also yield this CDR3. This chain links TRBV12-5 with TRBJ1-1; D unresolved. The CDR3 is 14 amino acids. Trimming stripped 1 base from V and 0 bases from J, with 6 bases between. Germline CDR1 and CDR2: LGHNT and FRNRAP. CDR3 coding DNA: TGTGCTAGTGGTTTGGGCCAATTGAACACTGAAGCTTTCTTT. Translating it yields CASGLGQLNTEAFF.

The V call is TRBV15, the J call TRBJ1-1; perhaps TRBD1 as D (5 bases). Germline V gene sequence: CDR1 LNHNV, CDR2 YYDKDF (reference sequence). Trimming cost V 1 base and J 2 bases, with 8 bases left between them. The CDR3 consists of 14 residues. The CDR3, as DNA: TGTGCCACCAGCAGAGGGGGACTCAACACTGAAGCTTTCTTT. Translated, it gives CATSRGGLNTEAFF.

The chain combines TRBV19 with TRBJ1-3; D call uncertain. Trimming took off 6 bases at V and 0 bases at J, with 6 bases between the two ends. From germline, CDR1 is LNHDA and CDR2 SQIVND (reference sequence). This CDR3 has 13 amino acids. In nucleotides, the CDR3 is TGTGCCAGTAGCCGTCGCTCTGGAAACACCATATATTTT. Translation gives CASSRRSGNTIYF.

The chain has TRBV15 and TRBJ1-5; D remains ambiguous. Between the trimmed V and J ends, which lost 3 bases and 5 bases, there was a span of 5 bases. CDR1 and CDR2 from the germline V gene are LNHNV and YYDKDF (reference sequence). The CDR3 sequence is 12 residues long. CDR3 DNA: TGTGCCACCAGCAGGGGGTATCAGCCCCAGCATTTT. Protein product: CATSRGYQPQHF.

The chain joins TRBV18 to TRBJ1-5; unclear D gene. Deletions cut 3 bases from V and 3 bases from J, with 12 bases between. Per germline, CDR1 KGHSH and CDR2 LQKENI. This CDR3 region has 15 residues. CDR3 nucleotides: TGTGCCAGCTCACCGCAATGGGCGGACAATCAGCCCCAGCATTTT. Protein product: CASSPQWADNQPQHF.

This rearrangement joins TRBV7-9 to TRBJ1-1; the D is unclear. The CDR3 has 13 residues. The ends were cut back, 5 bases at V and 1 base at J, with 8 bases in the middle. Germline values: CDR1 SEHNR, CDR2 FQNEAQ (reference sequence). The CDR3 loop is CASSRTENTEAFF. CDR3 in DNA: TGTGCCAGCAGCCGAACAGAGAACACTGAAGCTTTCTTT.

The chain is built from TRBV7-2 and TRBJ1-1, with 9 nucleotides matching TRBD1. V gave up 7 bases and J gave up 1 base; unmatched junction bases: 10. The CDR3 sequence is 16 residues long. The germline CDR1 and CDR2 sequences are SGHTA and FQGNSA. The CDR3 reads CASTPPRDRANTEAFF. The CDR3 DNA is TGTGCCAGCACCCCCCCCCGGGACAGGGCGAACACTGAAGCTTTCTTT.

The rearrangement joins TRBV5-1 to TRBJ2-1; D is unresolved. Germline V gene lookup returns CDR1 SGHRS and CDR2 YFSETQ. This CDR3 is 11 amino acids long. Trimming stripped 3 bases from V and 11 bases from J, with 9 bases between. The CDR3 DNA is TGCGCCAGCAGCTCCTCGGCCCAGCAGTTCTTC. Translating it yields CASSSSAQQFF.

This clone was picked up a small number of times. The genes are TRBV28 and TRBJ2-7; D remains unclear. V gave up 5 bases and J gave up 3 bases, with 8 bases separating them. CDR1 is MDHEN and CDR2 is SYDVKM in the germline V gene. The CDR3 length is 12 residues. The CDR3 bases are TGTGCCAGCAGTCCCCTGGTCTACGAGCAGTACTTC. As protein: CASSPLVYEQYF. The whole variable domain, remainder taken from reference TRBV28 and TRBJ2-7, is DVKVTQSSRYLVKRTGEKVFLECVQDMDHENMFWYRQDPGLGLRLIYFSYDVKMKEKGDIPEGYSVSREKKERFSLILESASTNQTSMYLCASSPLVYEQYFGPGTRLTVT.

This clone was found a few times. This CDR3 reads CASSPPGLAAVTGELFF. The CDR3 DNA is TGTGCCAGCTCACCTCCAGGACTAGCGGCCGTCACCGGGGAGCTGTTTTTT. V is TRBV18 and J is TRBJ2-2; 10 bases line up with TRBD2. The germline V gene has CDR1 KGHSH and CDR2 LQKENI. V was pared by 3 bases and J by 4 bases, with 8 bases of the junction left unmatched. The CDR3 has 17 amino acids. Combining the CDR3 with reference TRBV18 and TRBJ2-2 gives the whole variable domain NAGVMQNPRHLVRRRGQEARLRCSPMKGHSHVYWYRQLPEEGLKFMVYLQKENIIDESGMPKERFSAEFPKEGPSILRIQQVVRGDSAAYFCASSPPGLAAVTGELFFGEGSRLTVL.

The chain employs TRBV4-2 and TRBJ2-7, with 9 bases fitting TRBD1. Germline-derived CDR1 and CDR2 are LGHNA and YNFKEQ. This CDR3 contains 15 residues. V dropped 2 bases and J dropped 4; count of bases not matched to a gene: 6. The CDR3 DNA reads TGTGCCAGCAGCCAACCTGGACAGGGGATATACGAGCAGTACTTC. This encodes CASSQPGQGIYEQYF.

V usage is TRBV25-1 and J usage is TRBJ1-1, with a possible D match to TRBD1 (6 bases). There are 13 residues in the CDR3. The germline V gene has CDR1 MGHDK and CDR2 SYGVNS. The V gene lost 3 bases and the J gene lost 7 bases, with 12 bases spanning the gap. The CDR3 DNA reads TGTGCCAGCAGTGAGCCAGAGACAGGTGAAGCTTTCTTT. Its protein is CASSEPETGEAFF.

The chain employs TRBV7-7 and TRBJ2-2, with TRBD2 identical over 9 bases. The CDR3 spans 16 residues. The junction had 4 bases not matched to a gene; V was cut back by 2 bases and J by 3 bases. The germline V gene has CDR1 SSHAT and CDR2 FNYEAQ (reference sequence). The CDR3 DNA is TGTGCCAGCAGCTTAAGTTTAGCGGGAGACACCGGGGAGCTGTTTTTT. Translated: CASSLSLAGDTGELFF.

The J gene is TRBJ2-2, the V gene TRBV5-1; 9 bases agree with TRBD1. The CDR3 covers 15 residues. In germline, CDR1 is SGHRS, CDR2 YFSETQ. J was trimmed by 3 bases and V by 4 bases; bases with no gene match: 4. CDR3 amino acids: CASSPDRGDTGELFF. The CDR3 DNA reads as TGCGCCAGCAGCCCCGACAGGGGGGACACCGGGGAGCTGTTTTTT.

The CDR3 nucleotides read TGCGCCAGCAGCTACCCAGGGGGCTCGGGAGTCATGAACACTGAAGCTTTCTTT. As protein: CASSYPGGSGVMNTEAFF. V is TRBV5-1 and J is TRBJ1-1; 8 nucleotides agree with TRBD1. V was clipped by 3 bases and J by 0 bases; unmatched bases: 13. This CDR3 is 18 amino acids long. CDR1 is SGHRS and CDR2 is YFSETQ in the germline V gene.

The chain combines TRBV27 with TRBJ2-7; 7 bases fit TRBD2. V gave up 6 bases and J gave up 3 bases; unmatched junction bases: 14. The CDR3 is made up of 16 amino acids. CDR1 MNHEY and CDR2 SMNVEV come from the germline V gene (reference sequence). The DNA for the CDR3 is TGTGCCAGCAGCCACCTGGGGGGGGAGAACCTCTACGAGCAGTACTTC. Its translation: CASSHLGGENLYEQYF.

The chain has TRBV24-1 and TRBJ1-2, with 7 bases fitting TRBD1. In germline, CDR1 is KGHDR, CDR2 SFDVKD. V trimming: 3 bases; J trimming: 1 base; junction bases outside the gene matches: 4. The CDR3 is 15 residues long. The DNA for the CDR3 is TGTGCCACCAGTGATCGCAGGGGGAGTAACTATGGCTACACCTTC. Its protein product is CATSDRRGSNYGYTF.